Below are 5 T cell receptor beta chains sequenced from a single sample in a study of shared clonotypes between healthy human individuals. Measured with immunoSEQ multiplex PCR; TCRdb has only the in-frame clones, and not every one. Counted here are approximately 2.5 million clones, approximately 94% occurring once; the ten biggest clones make up roughly 0.39%. Material: naive CD4+ T cells from PBMCs. Regarding subset: CD45RA+ positively selected. The receptors were gathered from a man in his late teens or twenties in good health. Some clones in this sample may be carry-over from other donors' samples.

V and J are TRBV6-5 and TRBJ2-7, with no clear D. The CDR3 totals 15 residues. Germline loops: CDR1 MNHEY, CDR2 SVGAGI. V was clipped by 7 bases and J by 0 bases, with 16 bases between them. The CDR3, as DNA: TGTGCCAGCACCCTCCGATGGGGTGACTCCTACGAGCAGTACTTC. This sequence encodes CASTLRWGDSYEQYF.

Of note for this clone: Its ends do not fully match the called genes, so a read error is possible. The chain is built from TRBV11-3 and TRBJ2-5, with 8 bases aligning to TRBD2. CDR3 length equals 13 residues. Germline values: CDR1 SGHNT, CDR2 YENEEA. DNA for the CDR3: TGTGCCAGCAGCTTTGACCGGGAGGGCCTAAGGGACTTC. Translation gives CASSFDREGLRDF.

The CDR3 here is CASSRESSYNEQFF. The CDR3 DNA follows: TGTGCCAGCAGCCGGGAAAGCTCCTACAATGAGCAGTTCTTC. The chain recombines TRBV7-9 with TRBJ2-1; D may be TRBD2 (5 bases). Per the germline V gene, CDR1 is SEHNR and CDR2 is FQNEAQ (reference sequence). The V end was cut by 5 bases, the J end by 0 bases, with 8 bases between. CDR3 size: 14 residues.

This clone came up a few times. The V gene is TRBV9, the J gene TRBJ1-1; D is unclear. This CDR3 is built from 12 residues. Germline values: CDR1 SGDLS, CDR2 YYNGEE. The V gene lost 4 bases and the J gene lost 8 bases, with 12 bases spanning the gap. In nucleotides, the CDR3 is TGTGCCAGCAGCCGGAGCCAGGACGAAGCTTTCTTT. It specifies CASSRSQDEAFF.

This clone has just one count. The chain combines TRBV29-1 with TRBJ2-5; D is undetermined. With 6 bases removed from V and 5 bases from J, the gap between germline ends came to 16 bases. This CDR3 is built from 13 residues. Germline CDR1 reads SQVTM; CDR2 reads ANQGSEA. CDR3 sequence: CSVESEVRETQYF. The CDR3 DNA follows: TGCAGCGTCGAGAGCGAGGTCCGGGAGACCCAGTACTTC.